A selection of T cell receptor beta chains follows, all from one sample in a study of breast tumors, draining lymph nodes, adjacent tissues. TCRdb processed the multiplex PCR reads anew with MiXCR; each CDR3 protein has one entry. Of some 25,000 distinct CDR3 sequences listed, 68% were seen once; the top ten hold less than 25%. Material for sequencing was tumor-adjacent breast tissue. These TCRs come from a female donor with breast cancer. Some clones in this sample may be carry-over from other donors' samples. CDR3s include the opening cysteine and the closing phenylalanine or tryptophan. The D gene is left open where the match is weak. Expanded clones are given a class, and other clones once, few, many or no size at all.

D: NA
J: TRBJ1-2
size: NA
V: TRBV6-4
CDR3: CASSDSPVGNSGYTF
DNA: TGTGCCAGCAGTGACTCGCCGGTTGGAAACTCTGGCTACACCTTC

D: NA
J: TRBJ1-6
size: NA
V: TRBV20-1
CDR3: CSAPRHSSYNSPLHF
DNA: TGCAGTGCTCCGAGACACAGCTCCTATAATTCACCCCTCCACTTT

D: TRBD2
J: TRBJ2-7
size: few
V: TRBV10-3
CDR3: CAISGGGRAQYEQYF
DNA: TGTGCCATCAGCGGGGGCGGGAGGGCCCAATACGAGCAGTACTTC

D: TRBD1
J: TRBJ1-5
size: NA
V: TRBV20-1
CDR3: CSARDPGQGDSQPQHF
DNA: TGCAGTGCTAGAGATCCGGGACAGGGGGATTCTCAGCCCCAGCATTTT

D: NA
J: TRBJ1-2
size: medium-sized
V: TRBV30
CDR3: CAWSGGLSDGYTF
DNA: TGTGCCTGGAGTGGCGGCCTGAGCGATGGCTACACCTTC

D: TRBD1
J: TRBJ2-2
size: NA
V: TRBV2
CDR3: CASQATGETGELFF
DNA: TGTGCCAGCCAGGCGACAGGGGAAACCGGGGAGCTGTTTTTT

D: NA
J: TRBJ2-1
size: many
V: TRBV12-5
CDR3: CASGLNSGNEQFF
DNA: TGTGCTAGTGGTTTGAACAGCGGCAATGAGCAGTTCTTC

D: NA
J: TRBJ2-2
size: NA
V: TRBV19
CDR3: CASFRGGNTGELFF
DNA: TGTGCCAGTTTCAGGGGAGGGAACACCGGGGAGCTGTTTTTT

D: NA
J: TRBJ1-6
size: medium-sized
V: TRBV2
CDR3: CASQRDNSPLHF
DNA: TGTGCCAGCCAGAGGGATAATTCACCCCTCCACTTT

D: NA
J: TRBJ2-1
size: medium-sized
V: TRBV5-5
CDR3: CASSLVSGDFLNEQFF
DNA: TGTGCCAGCAGCTTGGTCTCCGGGGACTTCCTCAATGAGCAGTTCTTC

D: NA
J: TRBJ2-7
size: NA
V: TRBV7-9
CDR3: CASSVLGDSVSVQYF
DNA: TGTGCCAGCAGCGTGCTTGGGGACTCCGTTTCCGTGCAGTACTTC

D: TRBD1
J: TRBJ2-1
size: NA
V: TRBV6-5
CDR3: CASSLGAGGLVEQFF
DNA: TGTGCCAGCAGTTTGGGGGCAGGGGGCTTAGTTGAGCAGTTCTTC

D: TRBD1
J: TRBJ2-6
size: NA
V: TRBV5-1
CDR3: CASSQTGAGANVLTF
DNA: TGCGCCAGCAGCCAAACAGGGGCCGGGGCCAACGTCCTGACTTTC

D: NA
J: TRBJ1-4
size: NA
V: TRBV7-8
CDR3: CASSFLTGTNEKLFF
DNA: TGTGCCAGCAGTTTTTTGACAGGAACTAATGAAAAACTGTTTTTT

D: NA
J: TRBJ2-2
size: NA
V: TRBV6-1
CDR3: CASSEVAGGPFTNTGELFF
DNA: TGTGCCAGCAGTGAAGTAGCAGGCGGACCCTTTACGAACACCGGGGAGCTGTTTTTT

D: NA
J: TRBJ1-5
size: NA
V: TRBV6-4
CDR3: CASSANSGIQPQHF
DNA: TGTGCCAGCAGTGCAAACTCAGGGATTCAGCCCCAGCATTTT

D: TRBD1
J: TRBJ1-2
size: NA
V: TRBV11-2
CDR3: CASSPRAGGSYGYTF
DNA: TGTGCCAGCAGCCCAAGGGCAGGGGGCAGCTATGGCTACACCTTC

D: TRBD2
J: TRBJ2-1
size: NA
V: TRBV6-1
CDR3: CASSEGAGGHDEQFF
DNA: TGTGCCAGCAGTGAAGGGGCGGGGGGGCACGATGAGCAGTTCTTC

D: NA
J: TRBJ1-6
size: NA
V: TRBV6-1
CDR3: CASSTIGTSSGAALHF
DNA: TGTGCCAGCAGCACAATAGGGACATCGTCGGGGGCGGCCCTCCACTTT

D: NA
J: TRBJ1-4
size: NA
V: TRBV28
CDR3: CASSSHSGNEKLFF
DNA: TGTGCCAGCAGTTCTCATAGCGGTAATGAAAAACTGTTTTTT

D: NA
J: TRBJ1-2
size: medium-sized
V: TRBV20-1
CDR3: CSATSLGDYGYTF
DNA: TGCAGTGCTACCTCTTTGGGTGACTATGGCTACACCTTC

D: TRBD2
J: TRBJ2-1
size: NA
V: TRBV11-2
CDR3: CASSQMTSGRALQRRYEQFF
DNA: TGTGCCAGCAGCCAGATGACTAGCGGGAGGGCCCTCCAGCGACGTTATGAGCAGTTCTTC

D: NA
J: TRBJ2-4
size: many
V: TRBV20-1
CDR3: CSVPRGNIQYF
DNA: TGCAGTGTTCCCAGGGGAAACATTCAGTACTTC

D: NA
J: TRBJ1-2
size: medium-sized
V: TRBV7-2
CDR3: CASSHPAGPQFDYTF
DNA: TGTGCCAGCAGCCACCCGGCGGGCCCTCAGTTTGACTACACCTTC

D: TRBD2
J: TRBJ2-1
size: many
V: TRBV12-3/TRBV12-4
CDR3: CASSFPERGGEDNEQFF
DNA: TGTGCCAGCAGTTTCCCTGAGCGGGGGGGTGAAGACAATGAGCAGTTCTTC

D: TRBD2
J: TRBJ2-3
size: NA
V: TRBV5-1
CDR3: CASSLETSGSWTDTQYF
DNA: TGCGCCAGCAGCTTGGAGACTAGCGGGAGTTGGACAGATACGCAGTATTTT

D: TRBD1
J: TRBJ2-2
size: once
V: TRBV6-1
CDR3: CASRLRDRGLNTGELFF
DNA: TGTGCCAGCAGGCTCCGGGACAGGGGCCTTAACACCGGGGAGCTGTTTTTT

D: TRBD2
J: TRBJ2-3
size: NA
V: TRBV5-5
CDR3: CASSPSGRGTDTQYF
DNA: TGTGCCAGCAGTCCTAGCGGGAGGGGGACAGATACGCAGTATTTT

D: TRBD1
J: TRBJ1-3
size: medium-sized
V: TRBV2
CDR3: CASDRDGNTIYF
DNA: TGTGCCAGCGACAGGGATGGAAACACCATATATTTT

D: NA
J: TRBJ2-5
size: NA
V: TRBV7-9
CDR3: CASSLERGGETQYF
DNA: TGTGCCAGCAGCTTAGAGAGGGGCGGTGAGACCCAGTACTTC

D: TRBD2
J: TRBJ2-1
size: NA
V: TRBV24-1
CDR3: CATSDASGRPNEQFF
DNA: TGTGCCACCAGTGATGCTAGCGGGAGGCCCAATGAGCAGTTCTTC

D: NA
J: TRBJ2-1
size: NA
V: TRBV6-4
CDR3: CASSERVSDSYEQFF
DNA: TGTGCCAGCAGTGAGAGGGTGTCAGACAGCTATGAGCAGTTCTTC

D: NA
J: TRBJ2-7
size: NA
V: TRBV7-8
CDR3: CASSPGTSYEQYF
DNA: TGTGCCAGCAGCCCAGGAACCTCCTACGAGCAGTACTTC

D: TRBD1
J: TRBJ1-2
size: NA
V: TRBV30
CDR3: CAWSSGTGYGYTF
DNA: TGTGCCTGGAGCTCCGGGACAGGCTATGGCTACACCTTC

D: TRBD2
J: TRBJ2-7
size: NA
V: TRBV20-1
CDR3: CSAREGTGGYEQYF
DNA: TGCAGTGCTAGAGAGGGGACGGGGGGCTACGAGCAGTACTTC

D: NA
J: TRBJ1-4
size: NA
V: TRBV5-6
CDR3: CASSLIGEIVDEKLFF
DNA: TGTGCCAGCAGCTTGATAGGTGAAATAGTGGATGAAAAACTGTTTTTT